The 10 T cell receptor beta chains presented below share a single source sample, sequenced in a study of shared clonotypes between healthy human individuals. TCRdb's copy holds only in-frame clones and misses some; the assay was immunoSEQ multiplex PCR. The sample lists some 2.1 million clones; about 95% were seen once. CD8 cells regarded as naive lacked CD45RO, were positively chosen for CCR7, and omitted terminally differentiated effector memory CD45RA+ cells. Sequencing used naive CD8+ T cells sorted from blood. The origin of the receptors is a man aged 18-30 years in good health.

The table lists this clone with a count of one. Other DNA sequences in this specimen translate into the identical CDR3. The chain uses TRBV19 and TRBJ2-5; D not certain. Deletions cut 0 bases from V and 5 bases from J, with 7 bases between. Germline V gives CDR1 LNHDA, CDR2 SQIVND (reference sequence). The CDR3 loop spans 13 amino acids. CDR3 protein: CASSIDLEETQYF. As DNA, the CDR3 is TGTGCCAGTAGTATAGACCTGGAGGAGACCCAGTACTTC. Full variable domain (outside the CDR3, taken from reference TRBV19 and TRBJ2-5): DGGITQSPKYLFRKEGQNVTLSCEQNLNHDAMYWYRQDPGQGLRLIYYSQIVNDFQKGDIAEGYSVSREKKESFPLTVTSAQKNPTAFYLCASSIDLEETQYFGPGTRLLVL.

The CDR3 protein is CASSLLAGGVDNEQFF. The CDR3 nucleotides read TGTGCCAGCAGCTTGTTAGCGGGGGGAGTCGATAATGAGCAGTTCTTC. The rearrangement uses TRBV5-4 and TRBJ2-1, with 10 nucleotides matching TRBD2. V shed 1 base and J 7 bases; nucleotides not matched to a gene: 8. Germline assignment: CDR1 SGHNT and CDR2 YYREEE (reference sequence). This CDR3 comprises 16 residues.

This rearrangement joins TRBV4-1 to TRBJ2-7; D remains unclear. The CDR3 has 13 residues. The germline V gene has CDR1 MGHRA and CDR2 YSYEKL. V was clipped by 5 bases and J by 2 bases, with 10 bases between them. CDR3 sequence: CASSSAPAYEQYF. As DNA, the CDR3 is TGCGCCAGCAGCTCGGCCCCGGCCTACGAGCAGTACTTC.

This chain uses TRBV20-1 with TRBJ2-7, with D uncertain. Germline CDR1 and CDR2: DFQATT and SNEGSKA (reference sequence). The CDR3 runs 11 residues. Trimming pared 6 bases from V and 7 bases from J, leaving 13 bases between. The CDR3 loop is CSASSVGEQYF. The CDR3, as DNA: TGCAGTGCCTCGTCAGTGGGGGAGCAGTACTTC.

The chain uses TRBV27 and TRBJ1-1; D call uncertain. The CDR3 is 13 amino acids. CDR1 and CDR2 from the germline V gene are MNHEY and SMNVEV (reference sequence). The ends were cut back, 3 bases at V and 6 bases at J, with 11 bases in the middle. CDR3 amino acids: CASSLESGAEAFF. CDR3 nucleotide sequence: TGTGCCAGCAGTTTGGAGTCTGGGGCTGAAGCTTTCTTT.

The V call is TRBV7-9, the J call TRBJ2-1; D might be TRBD1 (7 bases). The CDR3 is 15 amino acids. Germline CDR1 SEHNR, CDR2 FQNEAQ (reference sequence). Deletions cut 3 bases from V and 9 bases from J, with 18 bases between. CDR3: CASSFEAQGEVEQFF. DNA of the CDR3: TGTGCCAGCAGCTTCGAGGCTCAGGGGGAGGTTGAGCAGTTCTTC.

This chain joins TRBV25-1 and TRBJ1-2; D gene uncertain. The germline gives CDR1 MGHDK, CDR2 SYGVNS. The CDR3 has 14 amino acids. Trimming took off 3 bases at V and 3 bases at J, with 11 bases between the two ends. This chain's CDR3 is CASSDFQEDYGYTF. The CDR3 region has the DNA TGTGCCAGCAGTGATTTTCAGGAGGACTATGGCTACACCTTC.

V and J are TRBV30 and TRBJ2-7; 7 nucleotides line up with TRBD2. V shed 0 bases, J shed 7 bases, and the junction held 9 bases outside the gene matches. This CDR3 region has 14 residues. Germline V lookup: CDR1 GTSNPN, CDR2 SVGIG (reference sequence). CDR3 sequence (DNA): TGTGCCTGGAGTGTAGGGCTAGCGGTTACGGAGCAGTACTTC. This encodes CAWSVGLAVTEQYF.

The rearrangement uses TRBV29-1 and TRBJ2-2, with D unclear. Trimming removed 4 bases at V and 0 bases at J, with 6 bases between. The CDR3 is 13 amino acids. Germline V gives CDR1 SQVTM, CDR2 ANQGSEA. This CDR3 is CSVVYSNTGELFF. The CDR3 nucleotides read TGCAGCGTTGTTTATTCGAACACCGGGGAGCTGTTTTTT.

V usage is TRBV28 and J usage is TRBJ2-5, with 9 bases matching TRBD1. The CDR3 extends over 14 amino acids. Germline trimming cut 6 bases from V and 7 bases from J; bases unmatched to any gene: 9. The germline CDR1 and CDR2 sequences are MDHEN and SYDVKM. This CDR3 reads CASRRQGGEGTQYF. In DNA, the CDR3 is TGTGCCAGCAGAAGACAGGGGGGAGAGGGGACCCAGTACTTC.